One sample yielded the 20 T cell receptor beta chains listed below, sequenced in a study of OX40 agonist ivuxolimab in advanced cancers. Clones were sequenced by immunoSEQ multiplex PCR, and TCRdb holds only the in-frame ones, with some missing. This table holds roughly 70,000 clones, roughly 87% found once. Source: CD4+ or CD8+ T cells sorted from blood, taken in a trial of the OX40 agonist ivuxolimab. The receptors come from an adult with an advanced solid tumor such as melanoma, head and neck, liver or kidney cancer.

The chain employs TRBV7-8 and TRBJ2-1; D not certain. CDR1 is SGHVS and CDR2 is FQNEAQ in the germline V gene. V was pared by 3 bases and J by 8 bases, with 14 bases between. The CDR3 runs to 14 residues. DNA of the CDR3: TGTGCCAGCAGCTTCGGTCCTCTCGGCGATGAGCAGTTCTTC. This encodes CASSFGPLGDEQFF.

The genes are TRBV10-1 and TRBJ2-2, with 7 bases lining up with TRBD2. The CDR3 is 13 residues long. The V gene end was trimmed by 10 bases and the J gene end by 4 bases; junction bases not matched to a gene: 6. CDR1 and CDR2 (germline): WNHNN, SYGVQD (reference sequence). Here the CDR3 DNA reads TGCGCCACCCGGACTAGTCTCACCGGGGAGCTGTTTTTT. It codes for CATRTSLTGELFF.

This clone was recorded only once. The chain couples TRBV5-1 to TRBJ2-3; the D gene is possibly TRBD2 (5 bases). V gave up 1 base and J gave up 0 bases, with 15 bases separating them. The CDR3 runs to 17 residues. Germline lookup yields CDR1 SGHRS and CDR2 YFSETQ. CDR3 residues: CASSLSLGGLSTDTQYF. In DNA form, the CDR3 reads TGCGCCAGCAGCTTGTCCCTGGGTGGACTCAGCACAGATACGCAGTATTTT. The full variable domain, completed using reference TRBV5-1 and TRBJ2-3, is KAGVTQTPRYLIKTRGQQVTLSCSPISGHRSVSWYQQTPGQGLQFLFEYFSETQRNKGNFPGRFSGRQFSNSRSEMNVSTLELGDSALYLCASSLSLGGLSTDTQYFGPGTRLTVL.

The chain uses TRBV14 and TRBJ2-7; D gene unclear. This CDR3 comprises 14 residues. The germline CDR1 and CDR2 sequences are SGHDN and FVKESK. V dropped 3 bases and J dropped 2 bases, with 11 bases sitting between them. The CDR3 nucleotides read TGTGCCAGCAGCCACAGCGTCGGGCCCTACGAGCAGTACTTC. Encoded protein: CASSHSVGPYEQYF.

The J gene is TRBJ1-4, the V gene TRBV18; D uncertain. The CDR3 consists of 14 residues. Germline V gene data show CDR1 as KGHSH and CDR2 as LQKENI. V lost 3 bases and J 6 bases, leaving 11 bases between the germline ends. The CDR3 is CASSPPSGDEKLFF. The CDR3 DNA reads as TGTGCCAGCTCACCTCCTTCGGGCGATGAAAAACTGTTTTTT.

The V gene is TRBV28, the J gene TRBJ2-3, with D hard to call. Deletions cut 10 bases from V and 7 bases from J, with 9 bases between. Germline lookup yields CDR1 MDHEN and CDR2 SYDVKM. The length of the CDR3 is 10 residues. DNA for the CDR3: TGTGCCACCGGCGCACATACGCAGTATTTT. It specifies CATGAHTQYF.

V and J are TRBV29-1 and TRBJ2-1, with TRBD2 as a possible D gene (6 bases). CDR1 is SQVTM, CDR2 ANQGSEA, per germline. CDR3 length: 13 residues. V gave up 6 bases and J gave up 1 base, with 10 bases separating them. CDR3 amino acids: CSVATSSYNEQFF. The DNA for the CDR3 is TGCAGCGTCGCGACTAGTTCCTACAATGAGCAGTTCTTC.

V and J are TRBV5-1 and TRBJ2-1; D is perhaps TRBD2 (6 bases). In germline, CDR1 is SGHRS, CDR2 YFSETQ. With 0 bases removed from V and 4 bases from J, the gap between germline ends came to 11 bases. The CDR3 is 15 amino acids. CDR3 protein: CASSLETSWYNEQFF. The CDR3 DNA is TGCGCCAGCAGCTTGGAGACTAGTTGGTACAATGAGCAGTTCTTC.

The chain recombines TRBV9 with TRBJ2-5, with 9 bases matching TRBD2. The CDR3 loop spans 17 amino acids. J gave up 4 bases and V 0 bases, and 10 bases lay outside the gene matches. The germline CDR1 and CDR2 sequences are SGDLS and YYNGEE. The CDR3 DNA is TGTGCCAGCAGCGTAGGTGGAGCGGGAGGACGCCCAGAGACCCAGTACTTC. Translating it yields CASSVGGAGGRPETQYF.

This sequence joins TRBV7-9 and TRBJ2-7; 9 bases match TRBD1. The V gene's germline CDR1 is SEHNR and CDR2 FQNEAQ (reference sequence). The CDR3 length is 18 residues. J lost 0 bases, V lost 0 bases, and 9 bases had no gene match. CDR3 sequence reads: CASSLAITGTGTSYEQYF. DNA of the CDR3: TGTGCCAGCAGCTTAGCCATTACCGGGACAGGGACCTCCTACGAGCAGTACTTC.

CDR3 sequence (DNA): TGTGCCAGCAGCGAAAGCGGTACAAGCACAGATACGCAGTATTTT. As protein: CASSESGTSTDTQYF. The chain is built from TRBV7-9 and TRBJ2-3; maybe TRBD2 (5 bases). CDR3 size: 15 residues. Trimming took off 5 bases at V and 0 bases at J, with 12 bases between the two ends. Germline V lookup: CDR1 SEHNR, CDR2 FQNEAQ (reference sequence).

The chain couples TRBV28 to TRBJ2-3, with a possible D match to TRBD1 (6 bases). This CDR3 has 14 amino acids. V was cut by 8 bases and J by 1 base, with 13 bases left in between. Germline V CDR1 and CDR2: MDHEN, SYDVKM. The CDR3 DNA reads TGTGCCAGCGGTTGGACAGCGGGCACAGATACGCAGTATTTT. It yields the protein CASGWTAGTDTQYF.

V gene TRBV7-2 combines with J gene TRBJ1-3, with D perhaps matching TRBD1 (5 bases). From germline, CDR1 is SGHTA and CDR2 FQGNSA. Trimming removed 1 base from V and 0 bases from J, with 10 bases in between. This CDR3 spans 16 amino acids. This CDR3 is CASSLGGAFSGNTIYF. For the CDR3, the DNA is TGTGCCAGCAGCTTAGGAGGGGCTTTCTCTGGAAACACCATATATTTT. The entire variable domain, with the rest obtained from reference TRBV7-2 and TRBJ1-3, is as follows: GAGVSQSPSNKVTEKGKDVELRCDPISGHTALYWYRQSLGQGLEFLIYFQGNSAPDKSGLPSDRFSAERTGGSVSTLTIQRTQQEDSAVYLCASSLGGAFSGNTIYFGEGSWLTVV.

The rearrangement joins TRBV5-1 to TRBJ2-6; D assignment may be TRBD1 or TRBD2 (5 bases each). Germline-derived CDR1 and CDR2 are SGHRS and YFSETQ. The V end lost 4 bases, the J end lost 2 bases, and 13 bases lay between the germline ends. This CDR3 has 16 residues. CDR3 amino acids: CASSPGFGAGANVLTF. DNA of the CDR3: TGCGCCAGCAGCCCAGGGTTCGGGGCTGGGGCCAACGTCCTGACTTTC.

The chain has TRBV11-3 and TRBJ1-3, with D possibly being TRBD1 (5 bases). Trimming stripped 2 bases from V and 0 bases from J, with 17 bases between. The CDR3 has 18 amino acids. Germline assignment: CDR1 SGHNT and CDR2 YENEEA. This CDR3 is CASSLCSGRSFSGNTIYF. For the CDR3, the DNA is TGTGCCAGCAGCTTATGCTCGGGACGGTCGTTCTCTGGAAACACCATATATTTT.

This chain links TRBV5-6 with TRBJ1-2, with D tentatively TRBD1 (6 bases). V was trimmed by 3 bases and J by 4 bases, leaving 13 bases between them. The CDR3 has 14 amino acids. The V gene's germline CDR1 is SGHDT and CDR2 YYEEEE. The CDR3 is CASSSQGASYGYTF. CDR3 bases: TGTGCCAGCAGCTCACAGGGCGCATCCTATGGCTACACCTTC.

The chain couples TRBV7-9 to TRBJ1-1; no firm D call. Trimming took 5 bases from V and 7 from J, leaving 14 bases between them. CDR1 is SEHNR, CDR2 FQNEAQ, per germline (reference sequence). This CDR3 spans 13 amino acids. The CDR3 loop is CASSKRQTVEAFF. CDR3 DNA: TGTGCCAGCAGCAAACGGCAGACGGTTGAAGCTTTCTTT.

This sequence joins TRBV7-9 and TRBJ2-5; D not certain. This CDR3 is built from 11 residues. Deletions cut 4 bases from V and 5 bases from J, with 5 bases between. The germline V gene has CDR1 SEHNR and CDR2 FQNEAQ (reference sequence). The CDR3 is CASSWWETQYF. CDR3 nucleotides: TGTGCCAGCAGCTGGTGGGAGACCCAGTACTTC.

This clone appeared a few times. The chain has TRBV6-1 and TRBJ1-5; 8 nucleotides match TRBD1. The V gene end was trimmed by 3 bases and the J gene end by 2 bases; junction bases not matched to a gene: 3. The CDR3 is made up of 15 amino acids. CDR1 MNHNS and CDR2 SASEGT come from the germline V gene. The CDR3 DNA follows: TGTGCCAGCAGTGATGAGACAGGGGGCAATCAGCCCCAGCATTTT. Protein product: CASSDETGGNQPQHF.

This sequence joins TRBV7-2 and TRBJ2-2; D gene unclear. Germline CDR1 reads SGHTA; CDR2 reads FQGNSA. The CDR3 is made up of 13 amino acids. Trimming pared 3 bases from V and 6 bases from J, leaving 8 bases between. CDR3 sequence reads: CASSFIVPGELFF. The CDR3 DNA follows: TGTGCCAGCAGCTTCATAGTCCCCGGGGAGCTGTTTTTT.